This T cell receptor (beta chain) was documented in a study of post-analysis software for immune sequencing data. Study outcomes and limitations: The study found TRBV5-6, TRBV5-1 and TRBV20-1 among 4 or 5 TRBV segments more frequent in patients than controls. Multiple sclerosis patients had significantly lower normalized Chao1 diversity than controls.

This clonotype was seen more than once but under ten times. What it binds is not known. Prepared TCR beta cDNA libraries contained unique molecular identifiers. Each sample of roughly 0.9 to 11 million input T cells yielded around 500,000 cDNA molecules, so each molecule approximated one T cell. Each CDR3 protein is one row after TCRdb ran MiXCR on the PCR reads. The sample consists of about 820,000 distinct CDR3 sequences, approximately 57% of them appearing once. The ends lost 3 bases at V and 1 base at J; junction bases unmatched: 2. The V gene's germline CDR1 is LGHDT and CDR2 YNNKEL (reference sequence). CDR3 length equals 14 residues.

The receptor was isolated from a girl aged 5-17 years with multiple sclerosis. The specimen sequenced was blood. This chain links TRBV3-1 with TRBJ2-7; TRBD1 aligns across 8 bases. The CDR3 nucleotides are TGTGCCAGCAGCCAGACAGGGGAGTCCTACGAGCAGTACTTC. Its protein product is CASSQTGESYEQYF.